This T cell receptor beta chain emerged from a study of cytomegalovirus exposure and HLA in healthy donors (dated 2017 in TCRdb). With regard to the full study: In an earlier analysis of roughly 500 of the donors, 276 Gb of sequence data and some 120 million unique TCR beta sequences from 180 million or so T cells were reported. Across around 400 genotyped donors of the cohort, an average of approximately 240,000 unique TCR beta nucleotide sequences per donor were sequenced, and roughly 20% of those sequences were non-productive. HLA typing included class I and class II loci at four-digit resolution. Because of strong linkage in the cohort, four to six DR-DQ haplotypes were treated as single units for association and clustering. A later genetic analysis used genome-wide SNP genotypes for about 60% of the roughly 700 donors, treating that subset as a discovery cohort. Donor age, sex, ethnicity and CMV serostatus were collected together with the repertoire data. The study profiled the T cell repertoires of about 720 subjects by immunosequencing and related them to cytomegalovirus serostatus. Typing coverage varied by locus: about 620-630 donors for A, B, C, DRB1 and DQB1; approximately 520 for DQA1; more than 600 for DPA1; under 490 for DPB1. Every repertoire in the discovery cohort had been generated on one and the same sequencing platform. An early release covering around 630 HLA-typed donors comprised approximately 300 gigabases of sequencing data and roughly 85 million unique TCR sequences. The genetic ancestry cluster associated with self-reported Caucasian donors included around four fifths of the 398 genotyped donors. The study combined high-throughput TCR immunosequencing, statistical association of individual TCRs with disease status, and machine learning to predict cytomegalovirus infection status. To study patterns of TCR occurrence, a later analysis re-analyzed previously published TCR beta repertoires from 650 to 750 donors and added high-resolution HLA genotyping. The aim of the study was to test whether cataloging public T cell receptors could identify signatures of past pathogen exposure. In an earlier analysis of roughly 540 of the donors, high-throughput TCR beta sequencing was used to judge whether each TCR beta V gene segment behaved as functional or pseudogenic. In addition to the first cohort of around 670 subjects, a separate validation cohort of approximately 130 different subjects was used. Rather than using new phenotypic data, the later analysis identified candidate immune exposures from TCR beta sequences and from how often those sequences occurred across donors.

Receptor amplification or capture employed the immunoSEQ multiplex PCR assay. For the multiplex PCR, a mixture combining 60 forward primers for TCR Vbeta segments and 13 reverse primers for TCR Jbeta segments was used. The CDR3 region of rearranged TCR beta genes was amplified from genomic DNA by a multiplex PCR assay. The amplified TCR beta libraries were sequenced on the Illumina HiSeq System as 87-base-pair reads. In the source study's methods: A later analysis counted 75 million to 100 million unique TCR beta chains across the 666 repertoires, and roughly 10 million of these chains were shared by at least two donors. Raw reads were error-corrected and collapsed into unique sequences by a nearest-neighbor algorithm in which closely related sequences were merged to remove PCR and sequencing errors. V, D and J gene segments were assigned by aligning CDR3 sequences to IMGT reference sequences. For a sequence to be retained, a match of at least six nucleotides was required to both a V gene segment and a J gene segment. Rearrangements were classified as productive when the CDR3 lacked stop codons and remained in frame with V and J, and all other rearrangements were classified as non-productive. CDR3 was defined by IMGT convention, running from the second conserved V-encoded cysteine to the conserved J-encoded phenylalanine. Sequences without an unambiguous match to a single V gene segment were excluded from the earlier analysis of 450 to 650 of the donors. An earlier analysis of just under 600 of the donors called V segments functional above 56.7% productive rearrangements and segregating when the between-donor standard deviation exceeded 5%. A statistical classification framework was built for diagnosing cytomegalovirus status from the catalog of TCR beta chain sequences. V and J gene assignment, in a later analysis, came from comparing TCR nucleotide sequences with IMGT/GENE-DB human TR gene sequences. In a later analysis, CDR3 sequences and most-parsimonious VDJ recombination scenarios were assigned using the TCRdist pipeline. In a later analysis, every TCR beta chain was defined by the combination of its CDR3 amino acid sequence and its V-gene family, and reads without a unique V-gene family were dropped. A later analysis removed 450 to 600 highly shared, low-generation-probability nucleotide sequences to deal with suspected cross-contamination and a sequencing artifact. In a later analysis, a clonal expansion index was calculated for each public chain from normalized within-repertoire ranks of inferred template counts. Generation probabilities in a later analysis came from a VDJ recombination model fitted to out-of-frame rearrangements, and those results were checked against IGoR. A later analysis scored TCR-TCR, TCR-HLA and TCR-CMV co-occurrence with hypergeometric tests, applying a repertoire-size bias correction to TCR pairs. To estimate false discovery rates, a later analysis permuted the HLA or CMV assignments 20 times. In a later analysis, co-occurring TCRs were grouped using DBSCAN, and TCRdist sequence similarity was added for clustering within HLA-allele-positive subsets. For co-occurrence clustering, repertoires with fewer than 30,000 or more than 120,000 public chains were excluded, along with 4 to 6 repertoires with anomalous nucleotide sharing. TCRdb took over this immuneACCESS table, retaining in-frame rearrangements with V and J assigned. Such tables are incomplete; in checked studies, under half of the missing clones stem from an unresolved V gene, and the remainder is unexplained. That table is the source of V, J and clone size, and D and trimming were worked out from the DNA. Recorded for this sample are about 140,000 clones; approximately 76% of them occurred a single time. Jointly, the top ten make up approximately 1.8% of the sample.

Here is what the overall study found, with its caveats: Several of the top co-occurrence clusters appeared to be linked to parvovirus B19, influenza, CMV and Epstein-Barr virus, according to a later analysis. Cytomegalovirus status was reported to be diagnosed by the classifier with high specificity and sensitivity in both the original and validation cohorts. It was suggested by the authors that the approach could potentially be generalized to other disease states and immunological phenotypes. The only immune exposure information available for the cohort was CMV serostatus. A later genetic analysis associated a missense DCLRE1C variant with V-gene and J-gene trimming of TCR beta chains, and an independent cohort replicated the association. Correlated functional status among segregating V segments might be attributable to linkage disequilibrium, but an unknown experimental factor could not be ruled out. In an earlier analysis of approximately 600 of the donors, most TCR beta V segments were observed in productive rearrangements about 87% or about 30% of the time, broadly matching IMGT annotations. Most CMV-associated TCR beta chains appeared to be HLA-restricted in a later analysis, and the HLA associations seemed to be driven largely by CMV exposure. In vitro tests confirmed that a few of the cytomegalovirus-associated TCR beta chains recognize cytomegalovirus antigens. Strong co-occurrence of HLA alleles, especially DR and DQ, made assigning TCR associations to individual alleles difficult. The cohort was sequenced for TCR beta chains only, and without alpha or paired-chain data the features that could be detected were limited. The study listed 150 to 200 TCR beta chains as associated with cytomegalovirus. Some IMGT-functional V segments, including TRBV6-2 and TRBV6-3, could not be told apart with the 87-base-pair reads, so those segments were excluded. The sequencing pipeline was judged likely to have produced a cluster of highly shared sequence variants as a technical artifact. In a later analysis, HLA-associated TCR beta chains showed more clonal expansion and lower generation probabilities than non-associated chains that were equally common. Because counts were too low, roughly 18 rarely observed V segments, including chromosome 9 orphons, were left out of the earlier analysis of 587 of the donors. Because some donors lacked HLA typing at each locus, the association tests relied only on the typed subset. A further reported finding was that TCR beta sequences accurately predicted the HLA-A and HLA-B alleles for most subjects in the first cohort. At a false discovery rate of 0.05, a later analysis linked 15,000 to 20,000 TCR beta sequences to specific HLA alleles. Presence/absence analyses assumed roughly uniform sequencing depth across donors, an assumption that may not hold. A later genetic analysis reported fewer N-insertions in productive TCRs among donors in an Asian-associated ancestry cluster than the roughly 620-donor mean. While some public TCRs were present in many individuals, most TCR sequences turned up only very rarely across donors. In a later analysis, the rate of TCR association differed among HLA loci, with DRB1 alleles having the most associated TCRs and HLA-C alleles having the fewest.

The germline ends are 14 bases apart after V is trimmed by 5 bases and J by 7 bases. The CDR3 starts with the cysteine, ends with the phenylalanine, and has 14 residues. The entry retains the CDR3 DNA only, 42 bases that are in frame from base 1. The germline V gene specifies MNHEY as CDR1 and SVGAGI as CDR2. Remarks on this clone: It lacks a known antigen. No clone much larger than this one lies a single base away; base qualities are absent.

The cohort consisted of 650 to 700 healthy bone marrow donors. Cohort members were all nominally healthy when sampled, although unrecorded immune exposures were likely present. The donor was CMV seronegative and belonged to the group of 352 seronegative cohort members. Every donor gave a peripheral blood sample, and the peripheral blood mononuclear cells from that sample were used for TCR beta sequencing. Genomic DNA was extracted from the blood cell samples with the Qiagen DNeasy Blood Extraction Kit. The chain couples TRBV6-5 to TRBJ1-4; matching of 6 bases hints at TRBD1 as the D gene. Source material: PBMCs. This receptor was identified in a man in his forties in good health and CMV-seronegative. The DNA is TGTGCCAGCAGTAGCCGGGACATGGTTGAAAAACTGTTTTTT. Its translation is CASSSRDMVEKLFF.